Following are 8 T cell receptor beta chains from one sample sequenced in a study of blood T cell repertoires in COVID-19. The table came from immunoSEQ multiplex PCR; TCRdb's copy has only in-frame clones and leaves some out. The repertoire holds 150,000 to 200,000 clones, with approximately 79% as singletons. The sample was PBMCs or T cells enriched from blood (not recorded which). The receptors come from a woman aged 60-70 years with acute COVID-19.

The V call is TRBV27, the J call TRBJ2-5; D might be TRBD1 (6 bases). There are 16 residues in the CDR3. Germline V gives CDR1 MNHEY, CDR2 SMNVEV (reference sequence). V was shortened by 3 bases and J by 4 bases, with 18 bases between the two germline ends. CDR3 sequence reads: CASSFRTQGKRETQYF. The DNA of the CDR3 is TGTGCCAGCAGTTTTAGAACCCAGGGGAAAAGAGAGACCCAGTACTTC.

The chain couples TRBV7-6 to TRBJ2-5; D is possibly TRBD2 (6 bases). The CDR3 is 12 residues long. Looked up from germline, CDR1 is SGHVS and CDR2 is FNYEAQ. Trimming took 2 bases from V and 7 from J, leaving 8 bases between them. The DNA of the CDR3 is TGTGCCAGCAGCTTAATGGGAGGGACCCAGTACTTC. The encoded protein is CASSLMGGTQYF. Filled out from reference TRBV7-6 and TRBJ2-5, the complete variable domain reads GAGVSQSPRYKVTKRGQDVALRCDPISGHVSLYWYRQALGQGPEFLTYFNYEAQQDKSGLPNDRFSAERPEGSISTLTIQRTEQRDSAMYRCASSLMGGTQYFGPGTRLLVL.

The gene calls are TRBV7-2 and TRBJ1-5, with 9 bases aligning to TRBD1. Germline V gene data show CDR1 as SGHTA and CDR2 as FQGNSA. The CDR3 has 15 residues. The junction had 4 bases not matched to a gene; V was cut back by 1 base and J by 6 bases. The CDR3 DNA follows: TGTGCCAGCAGCTTAGAGGACAGGGGCTTTCAGCCCCAGCATTTT. It yields the protein CASSLEDRGFQPQHF.

The rearrangement uses TRBV2 and TRBJ2-2; 7 bases match TRBD1. In germline, CDR1 is SNHLY, CDR2 FYNNEI. J gave up 6 bases and V 6 bases, and 1 base lay outside the gene matches. This CDR3 has 12 amino acids. CDR3 sequence: CASSTGAGELFF. The CDR3 DNA reads TGTGCCAGCAGCACAGGGGCCGGGGAGCTGTTTTTT.

This sequence joins TRBV9 and TRBJ1-6; TRBD1 is a possible D gene (6 bases). The CDR3 has 15 residues. The germline V gene has CDR1 SGDLS and CDR2 YYNGEE. The V end lost 3 bases, the J end lost 8 bases, and 15 bases lay between the germline ends. This CDR3 reads CASSARGGRDSPLHF. In nucleotides, the CDR3 is TGTGCCAGCAGCGCCAGGGGAGGGCGGGATTCACCCCTCCACTTT. Together with reference TRBV9 and TRBJ1-6, the CDR3 gives the full variable domain: DSGVTQTPKHLITATGQRVTLRCSPRSGDLSVYWYQQSLDQGLQFLIQYYNGEERAKGNILERFSAQQFPDLHSELNLSSLELGDSALYFCASSARGGRDSPLHFGNGTRLTVT.

The chain links TRBV7-2 to TRBJ2-1; D is ambiguous. Trimming left V 2 bases short and J 0 bases short, with 14 bases between. The germline gives CDR1 SGHTA, CDR2 FQGNSA. The CDR3 is 17 amino acids. In nucleotides, the CDR3 is TGTGCCAGCAGCTTAAACGGCGGAGCCTTCTCCTACAATGAGCAGTTCTTC. Its protein is CASSLNGGAFSYNEQFF.

The rearrangement joins TRBV19 to TRBJ1-4; weak D call: TRBD1 (5 bases). The CDR3 has 16 residues. The germline V and J ends were trimmed by 6 bases and 0 bases, with 14 bases remaining between them. Germline V gene lookup returns CDR1 LNHDA and CDR2 SQIVND (reference sequence). As DNA, the CDR3 is TGTGCCAGTAGCTGGACACCAAGATCAACTAATGAAAAACTGTTTTTT. Protein sequence: CASSWTPRSTNEKLFF.

The CDR3, as DNA: TGTGCCACCAGTGGGGCTAACTCCTACGAGCAGTACTTC. Translation gives CATSGANSYEQYF. V and J are TRBV24-1 and TRBJ2-7; no clear D gene. Trimming stripped 5 bases from V and 0 bases from J, with 7 bases between. Germline assignment: CDR1 KGHDR and CDR2 SFDVKD. The CDR3 runs 13 residues.